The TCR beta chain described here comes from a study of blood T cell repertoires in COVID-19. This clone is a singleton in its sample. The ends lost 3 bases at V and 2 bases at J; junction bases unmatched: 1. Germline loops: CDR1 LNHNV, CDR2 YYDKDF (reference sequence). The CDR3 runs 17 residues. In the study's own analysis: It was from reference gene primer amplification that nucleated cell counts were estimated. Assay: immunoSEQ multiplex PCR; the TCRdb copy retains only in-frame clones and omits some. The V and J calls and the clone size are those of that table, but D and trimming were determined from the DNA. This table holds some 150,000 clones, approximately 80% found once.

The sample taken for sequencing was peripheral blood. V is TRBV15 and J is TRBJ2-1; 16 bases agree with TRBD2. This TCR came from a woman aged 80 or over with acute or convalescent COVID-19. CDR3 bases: TGTGCCACCAGCAGGGGACTAGCGGGGGGGGCCTACAATGAGCAGTTCTTC. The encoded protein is CATSRGLAGGAYNEQFF.